These 24 T cell receptor beta chains share one sample of origin, sequenced in a study of identical twins. Using its own MiXCR run on the 5' RACE reads, TCRdb lists one record per CDR3 protein. Of 250,000 or so distinct CDR3 sequences listed, 10% to 15% are singletons. The same sample was also studied in work on yellow fever vaccine responses in identical twins.

The sequenced material came from memory (CD45RO+) T cells sorted from blood. The receptors stem from a woman between 18 and 29 years old in good health.

The V gene is TRBV4-1, the J gene TRBJ2-7, with D uncertain. The CDR3 length is 13 residues. Per germline, CDR1 MGHRA and CDR2 YSYEKL. The V end lost 0 bases, the J end lost 4 bases, and 7 bases lay between the germline ends. The CDR3 DNA follows: TGCGCCAGCAGCCAAGACTCCCTTTACGAGCAGTACTTC. Amino acids: CASSQDSLYEQYF.

This clonotype was found a few times. The chain is built from TRBV11-2 and TRBJ2-3, with D possibly matching TRBD2 (7 bases). Between the trimmed V and J ends, which lost 2 bases and 0 bases, there was a span of 18 bases. Germline V CDR1 and CDR2: SGHAT, FQNNGV. The CDR3 consists of 18 residues. CDR3 protein: CASSLFRGAGESTDTQYF. The DNA of the CDR3 is TGTGCCAGCAGCTTATTTAGGGGGGCGGGGGAGAGCACAGATACGCAGTATTTT. Drawing the rest from reference TRBV11-2 and TRBJ2-3, the complete variable domain is EAGVAQSPRYKIIEKRQSVAFWCNPISGHATLYWYQQILGQGPKLLIQFQNNGVVDDSQLPKDRFSAERLKGVDSTLKIQPAKLEDSAVYLCASSLFRGAGESTDTQYFGPGTRLTVL.

This clonotype was picked up many times. The rearrangement links TRBV20-1 to TRBJ2-2; no clear D. This CDR3 has 13 amino acids. Germline V gene lookup returns CDR1 DFQATT and CDR2 SNEGSKA (reference sequence). V gave up 1 base and J gave up 7 bases, with 10 bases separating them. In nucleotides, the CDR3 is TGCAGTGCTAGAGTGGCGTCTTTCGGGGAGCTGTTTTTT. Protein sequence: CSARVASFGELFF.

This chain uses TRBV10-3 with TRBJ2-1; TRBD2 agrees at 8 bases. Germline values: CDR1 ENHRY, CDR2 SYGVKD. The CDR3 covers 18 residues. Trimming at V came to 3 bases and at J to 4 bases, leaving 14 bases not matched to a gene. The CDR3: CAISDGTSGEKIYNEQFF. The DNA for the CDR3 is TGTGCCATCAGTGATGGTACTAGCGGAGAAAAGATTTACAATGAGCAGTTCTTC.

This clonotype occurred a few times. The chain has TRBV5-1 and TRBJ1-4; perhaps TRBD1 as D (6 bases). Germline V gene lookup returns CDR1 SGHRS and CDR2 YFSETQ. The CDR3 length is 18 residues. The germline V and J ends were trimmed by 3 bases and 0 bases, with 18 bases remaining between them. The CDR3 reads CASSSTPIWTATNEKLFF. CDR3 coding DNA: TGCGCCAGCAGCTCGACCCCAATTTGGACAGCAACTAATGAAAAACTGTTTTTT.

This clonotype was counted between two and nine times. The chain recombines TRBV27 with TRBJ2-3, with TRBD2 matching 9 bases. CDR3 length: 19 amino acids. Per the germline V gene, CDR1 is MNHEY and CDR2 is SMNVEV (reference sequence). J gave up 1 base and V 6 bases, and 17 bases lay outside the gene matches. The CDR3 DNA is TGTGCCAGCAGACCTATTGGGGCTAGCGGGGCGTTAGGCACAGATACGCAGTATTTT. It translates to CASRPIGASGALGTDTQYF.

V is TRBV20-1 and J is TRBJ2-7; D is unclear. CDR1 DFQATT and CDR2 SNEGSKA come from the germline V gene (reference sequence). V was pared by 2 bases and J by 0 bases, with 17 bases between. The CDR3 is 16 amino acids. CDR3 nucleotide sequence: TGCAGTGCTAGACTACCTGTGGGCGGCAACTCCTACGAGCAGTACTTC. It encodes CSARLPVGGNSYEQYF.

In nucleotides, the CDR3 is TGTGCCAGCAGTAACCTCGATCGCACAGATACGCAGTATTTT. It yields the protein CASSNLDRTDTQYF. The V gene is TRBV27, the J gene TRBJ2-3; D gene ambiguous. The germline V gene has CDR1 MNHEY and CDR2 SMNVEV (reference sequence). The CDR3 spans 14 residues. V dropped 5 bases and J dropped 1 base, with 10 bases sitting between them.

This clonotype showed up just a few times. The gene calls are TRBV6-2 or TRBV6-3 and TRBJ2-1; 8 positions match TRBD1. V lost 5 bases and J lost 8; bases outside the gene matches: 2. The germline gives CDR1 MNHEY, CDR2 SVGEGT. CDR3 length: 12 amino acids. The CDR3 is CASSIQGDEQFF. The DNA of the CDR3 is TGTGCCAGCAGTATACAGGGGGATGAGCAGTTCTTC.

This clonotype has just a few counts. The CDR3 DNA reads TGCGCCAGCAGCCAAGGGTCCGGAGGCACAGATACGCAGTATTTT. Its translation is CASSQGSGGTDTQYF. V and J are TRBV4-1 and TRBJ2-3; unclear D gene. The CDR3 is 15 amino acids. From germline, CDR1 is MGHRA and CDR2 YSYEKL. V lost 1 base and J lost 1, with 9 bases in between.

This clonotype was detected only a few times. The chain uses TRBV7-3 and TRBJ2-3; 8 positions match TRBD2. Germline V lookup: CDR1 SGHTA, CDR2 FQGTGA. V gave up 5 bases and J gave up 0 bases; unmatched junction bases: 10. The CDR3 length is 17 residues. The CDR3 sequence is CASSKGAAGVSTDTQYF. CDR3 coding DNA: TGTGCCAGCAGCAAAGGGGCAGCGGGGGTTAGCACAGATACGCAGTATTTT.

The rearrangement uses TRBV28 and TRBJ1-6, with no clear D. V lost 6 bases and J 2 bases, leaving 11 bases between the germline ends. Germline V gene data show CDR1 as MDHEN and CDR2 as SYDVKM. The CDR3 sequence is 15 residues long. The CDR3 sequence: CASRPPRTYNSPLHF. Here the CDR3 DNA reads TGTGCCAGCAGACCCCCACGGACCTATAATTCACCCCTCCACTTT.

This clonotype was seen more than once but under ten times. This sequence joins TRBV6-2 or TRBV6-3 and TRBJ2-7; possibly TRBD1 for D (5 bases). Germline CDR1 MNHEY, CDR2 SVGEGT. This CDR3 comprises 15 residues. V lost 8 bases, J lost 1 base, and 18 bases lay in between. CDR3 sequence reads: CASGAGNGYSYEQYF. CDR3 nucleotide sequence: TGTGCCAGCGGCGCAGGGAACGGATATTCCTACGAGCAGTACTTC.

This clonotype came up a few times. The chain combines TRBV20-1 with TRBJ1-2, with D tentatively TRBD1 (6 bases). This CDR3 has 13 residues. V shed 5 bases and J shed 9 bases, with 19 bases lying between them. The germline gives CDR1 DFQATT, CDR2 SNEGSKA (reference sequence). DNA for the CDR3: TGCAGTGCTCGCGAGGGACAAACTCGAAGCTACACCTTC. As protein: CSAREGQTRSYTF.

This clonotype was seen only a few times. The chain uses TRBV14 and TRBJ2-1; 12 nucleotides match TRBD1. Germline V gives CDR1 SGHDN, CDR2 FVKESK. The J segment lost 8 bases and the V segment lost 4 bases, leaving 15 bases of the junction unmatched. The CDR3 is 18 residues long. The CDR3 region has the DNA TGTGCCAGCAGCCCCACCCCCGGGACAGGGGGCTTTCTGCATGAGCAGTTCTTC. It codes for CASSPTPGTGGFLHEQFF.

CDR3 protein: CASIIGQGTYNEQFF. In DNA, the CDR3 is TGTGCCAGCATAATCGGACAGGGGACCTACAATGAGCAGTTCTTC. The chain combines TRBV6-1 with TRBJ2-1, with 9 bases matching TRBD1. Germline trimming cut 7 bases from V and 2 bases from J; bases unmatched to any gene: 6. Germline CDR1 and CDR2: MNHNS and SASEGT. The CDR3 extends over 15 amino acids.

The chain uses TRBV6-5 and TRBJ2-7; D is unclear. The CDR3 totals 11 residues. CDR1 is MNHEY, CDR2 SVGAGI, per germline. V was trimmed by 6 bases and J by 3 bases, leaving 6 bases between them. The chain's CDR3 is CASRSFYEQYF. In DNA, the CDR3 is TGTGCCAGCAGATCTTTCTACGAGCAGTACTTC.

This clonotype was observed at least ten times. This sequence joins TRBV12-3 or TRBV12-4 and TRBJ2-1; 8 bases agree with TRBD2. The CDR3 consists of 15 residues. V shed 5 bases and J 7 bases; nucleotides not matched to a gene: 10. The CDR3 DNA sequence: TGTGCCAGCAGTGATTACGGGGGGGCCAGGAATGAGCAGTTCTTC. It encodes CASSDYGGARNEQFF.

This clonotype turned up a few times. The chain is built from TRBV29-1 and TRBJ2-7, with 9 bases matching TRBD1. This CDR3 spans 12 amino acids. Germline values: CDR1 SQVTM, CDR2 ANQGSEA. V trimming: 5 bases; J trimming: 7 bases; junction bases outside the gene matches: 6. For the CDR3, the DNA is TGCAGCGTTACCACAGGGGGCGGGGAGCAGTACTTC. It yields the protein CSVTTGGGEQYF.

This clonotype was observed a few times. Here the CDR3 DNA reads TGTGCCAGCAGCTTACTTACGGGACAGGGCTACGAGCAGTACTTC. It translates to CASSLLTGQGYEQYF. The chain joins TRBV7-9 to TRBJ2-7, with 9 bases matching TRBD1. CDR1 is SEHNR, CDR2 FQNEAQ, per germline (reference sequence). Losses at the gene ends were 2 bases for V and 3 bases for J; bases not matched to a gene: 5. The CDR3 sequence is 15 residues long. Together with reference TRBV7-9 and TRBJ2-7, the CDR3 gives the full variable domain: DTGVSQNPRHKITKRGQNVTFRCDPISEHNRLYWYRQTLGQGPEFLTYFQNEAQLEKSRLLSDRFSAERPKGSFSTLEIQRTEQGDSAMYLCASSLLTGQGYEQYFGPGTRLTVT.

The chain couples TRBV27 to TRBJ2-1; 9 nucleotides align to TRBD1. Germline trimming cut 5 bases from V and 4 bases from J; bases unmatched to any gene: 9. The CDR3 is 16 amino acids. Germline V gene lookup returns CDR1 MNHEY and CDR2 SMNVEV (reference sequence). The CDR3 DNA reads TGTGCCAGCAGTCCCTACGGGACAGGGATATACAATGAGCAGTTCTTC. Its protein product is CASSPYGTGIYNEQFF.

There are many counts of this clonotype. The chain links TRBV12-3 or TRBV12-4 to TRBJ2-2, with TRBD1 matching over 10 bases. CDR3 length equals 16 residues. J was trimmed by 4 bases and V by 6 bases; bases with no gene match: 8. The CDR3 sequence is CASSPRQGARTGELFF. The CDR3 nucleotides read TGTGCCAGCAGCCCAAGACAGGGGGCTCGCACCGGGGAGCTGTTTTTT.

This clonotype was observed at least ten times. The chain recombines TRBV28 with TRBJ1-1, with TRBD1 matching over 10 bases. Germline V gives CDR1 MDHEN, CDR2 SYDVKM. V gave up 8 bases and J gave up 5 bases; unmatched junction bases: 8. The CDR3 has 14 residues. CDR3 bases: TGTGCCAGCTACACGACAGGGGGCATTACTGAAGCTTTCTTT. Residues: CASYTTGGITEAFF.

This clonotype was seen repeatedly, ten times or more. The chain combines TRBV5-6 with TRBJ1-3, with TRBD1 matching over 9 bases. This CDR3 contains 15 residues. In germline, CDR1 is SGHDT, CDR2 YYEEEE. With 3 bases clipped from V and 0 bases from J, the junction kept 1 base outside the gene matches. The CDR3: CASSWGQGSGNTIYF. The CDR3 coding sequence is TGTGCCAGCAGCTGGGGACAGGGCTCTGGAAACACCATATATTTT.